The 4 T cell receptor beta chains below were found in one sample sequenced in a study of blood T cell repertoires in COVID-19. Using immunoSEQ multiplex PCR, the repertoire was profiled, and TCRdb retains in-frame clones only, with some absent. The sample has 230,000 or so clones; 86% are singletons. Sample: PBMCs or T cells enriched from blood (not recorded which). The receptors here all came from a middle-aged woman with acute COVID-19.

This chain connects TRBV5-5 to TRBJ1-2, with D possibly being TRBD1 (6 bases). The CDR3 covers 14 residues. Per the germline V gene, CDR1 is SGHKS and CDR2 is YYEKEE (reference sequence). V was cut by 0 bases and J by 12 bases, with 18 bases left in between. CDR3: CASSLAGRGSRDTF. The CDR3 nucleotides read TGTGCCAGCAGCTTGGCCGGCAGGGGTTCGCGGGACACCTTC.

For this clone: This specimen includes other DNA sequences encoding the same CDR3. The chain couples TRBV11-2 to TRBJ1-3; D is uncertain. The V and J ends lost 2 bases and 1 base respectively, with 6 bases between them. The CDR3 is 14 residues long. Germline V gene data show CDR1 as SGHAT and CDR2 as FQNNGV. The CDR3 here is CASSLSGSGNTIYF. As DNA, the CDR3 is TGTGCCAGCAGCTTATCGGGTTCTGGAAACACCATATATTTT.

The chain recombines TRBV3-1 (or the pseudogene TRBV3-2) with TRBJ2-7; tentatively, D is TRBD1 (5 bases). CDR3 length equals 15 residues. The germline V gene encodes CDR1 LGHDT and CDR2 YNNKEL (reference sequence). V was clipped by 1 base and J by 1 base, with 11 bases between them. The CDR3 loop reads CASSQVIQASYEQYF. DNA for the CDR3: TGTGCCAGCAGCCAAGTGATACAGGCTTCCTACGAGCAGTACTTC.

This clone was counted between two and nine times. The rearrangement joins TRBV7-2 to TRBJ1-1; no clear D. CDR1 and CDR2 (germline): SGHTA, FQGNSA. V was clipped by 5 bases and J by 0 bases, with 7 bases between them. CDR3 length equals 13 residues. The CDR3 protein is CASSIPLNTEAFF. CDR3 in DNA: TGTGCCAGCAGCATTCCATTGAACACTGAAGCTTTCTTT.